Listed below are T cell receptor beta chains from one sample, sequenced in a study of regulatory T cells in long-lasting Graves disease. TCRdb called the multiplex PCR reads again in MiXCR, with one record for every CDR3 protein. The sample lists 350,000 to 550,000 distinct CDR3 sequences, around 17% occurring once. The data also belong to a second study, concerning T cells in Graves' hyperthyroidism and ophthalmopathy.

Sequencing was performed on peripheral blood mononuclear cells (PBMCs), taken at new diagnosis, from a patient treated with antithyroid drugs. Receptors originate from a young woman with Graves disease. Each CDR3 is given with its conserved first and last residue. A D gene is named only where the DNA matches it firmly. A clone size is listed for some rows: how often the clone was seen (once, few, many), or a class if it is expanded.

j_call,v_call,clone_size,d_call,cdr3_aa,cdr3_nt
TRBJ1-3,TRBV7-9,NA,NA,CASSLVLAGNTIYF,TGTGCCAGCAGCTTAGTCCTGGCTGGAAACACCATATATTTT
TRBJ1-1,TRBV29-1,few,TRBD1,CSVTRQGSLAFF,TGCAGCGTTACTCGACAGGGTAGTCTAGCTTTCTTT
TRBJ2-1,TRBV27,many,NA,CASSLGLLNEQFF,TGTGCCAGCAGTTTGGGACTTTTAAATGAGCAGTTCTTC
TRBJ2-7,TRBV7-8,NA,TRBD1,CASSRGTDTYEQYF,TGTGCCAGCAGCAGGGGGACAGACACCTACGAGCAGTACTTC
TRBJ1-3,TRBV3-1,NA,NA,CASSEFGSGNTIYF,TGTGCCAGCAGTGAGTTTGGCTCTGGAAACACCATATATTTT
TRBJ2-1,TRBV28,few,TRBD2,CASSSVVGGYNEQFF,TGTGCCAGCAGTTCCGTTGTGGGAGGGTACAATGAGCAGTTCTTC
TRBJ2-1,TRBV12-3/TRBV12-4,NA,NA,CASGLLEQFF,TGTGCCAGCGGGCTTTTGGAGCAGTTCTTC
TRBJ1-2,TRBV28,few,NA,CASTLGGGYGYTF,TGTGCCAGCACCTTGGGGGGCGGGTATGGCTACACCTTC
TRBJ2-1,TRBV24-1,many,NA,CATSDSNVHGGSSYNEQFF,TGTGCCACCAGTGATTCTAATGTCCATGGGGGGTCCTCCTACAATGAGCAGTTCTTC
TRBJ2-1,TRBV18,NA,NA,CASSPDYTDEQFF,TGTGCCAGCTCACCAGACTACACGGATGAGCAGTTCTTC
TRBJ2-7,TRBV28,many,NA,CASTPGGAFYEQYF,TGTGCCAGCACCCCAGGGGGGGCGTTCTACGAGCAGTACTTC
TRBJ2-5,TRBV6-2/TRBV6-3,once,NA,CASSYIDGETQYF,TGTGCCAGCAGTTACATAGACGGGGAGACCCAGTACTTC
TRBJ2-5,TRBV28,NA,TRBD2,CASSSRLAGAQETQYF,TGTGCCAGCAGTTCTAGACTAGCGGGAGCCCAAGAGACCCAGTACTTC
TRBJ2-6,TRBV18,few,NA,CASSPPASSGANVLTF,TGTGCCAGCTCACCACCGGCTAGCTCTGGGGCCAACGTCCTGACTTTC
TRBJ1-1,TRBV6-1,NA,NA,CASREGAGTEAFF,TGTGCCAGCCGGGAGGGTGCCGGCACTGAAGCTTTCTTT
TRBJ1-1,TRBV2,NA,NA,CASSPIPGPNTEAFF,TGTGCCAGCAGTCCGATCCCGGGACCGAACACTGAAGCTTTCTTT
TRBJ2-3,TRBV28,many,TRBD2,CASSSLETRPGGVGTQYF,TGTGCCAGCAGTTCCCTTGAGACTAGGCCGGGAGGGGTCGGTACGCAGTATTTT
TRBJ2-1,TRBV5-1,few,NA,CASSFRTPYNEQFF,TGCGCCAGCAGCTTTCGGACTCCTTACAATGAGCAGTTCTTC
TRBJ2-7,TRBV6-1,NA,NA,CASSRTNPSYEQYF,TGTGCCAGCAGCAGGACTAACCCATCCTACGAGCAGTACTTC
TRBJ2-5,TRBV7-2,few,NA,CASRVRGSETQYF,TGTGCCAGCAGGGTCCGTGGATCAGAGACCCAGTACTTC
TRBJ2-7,TRBV6-9,NA,NA,CASSYGSFYEQYF,TGTGCCAGCAGTTACGGAAGCTTCTACGAGCAGTACTTC
TRBJ2-1,TRBV12-5,NA,TRBD2,CASGAGGRWDEQFF,TGTGCTAGTGGGGCCGGCGGGAGGTGGGATGAGCAGTTCTTC
TRBJ2-7,TRBV2,many,TRBD1,CASKIQGASYEQYF,TGTGCCAGCAAGATACAGGGGGCATCATACGAGCAGTACTTC
TRBJ1-1,TRBV20-1,NA,NA,CSASGGVGEAFF,TGCAGTGCTAGCGGAGGGGTAGGTGAAGCTTTCTTT
TRBJ2-3,TRBV2,many,TRBD2,CASSRADRPTSGNVLTQYF,TGTGCCAGTTCCCGGGCGGACAGACCGACTAGCGGCAATGTTTTAACGCAGTATTTT
TRBJ2-3,TRBV18,many,NA,CASQTLDTQYF,TGTGCCAGCCAAACCTTGGACACGCAGTATTTT
TRBJ2-5,TRBV7-2,many,NA,CASSFQVQQETQYF,TGTGCCAGCAGCTTCCAGGTTCAACAAGAGACCCAGTACTTC
TRBJ1-2,TRBV30,NA,NA,CAWNPGTPDGYTF,TGTGCCTGGAACCCTGGGACTCCTGATGGCTACACCTTC
TRBJ2-1,TRBV6-1,few,TRBD1,CASSDRDRDNEQFF,TGTGCCAGCAGTGATCGGGACAGAGACAATGAGCAGTTCTTC
TRBJ2-1,TRBV19,few,TRBD1,CASCRDRGANEQFF,TGTGCCAGTTGCCGGGACAGGGGAGCCAATGAGCAGTTCTTC
TRBJ2-3,TRBV12-5,many,NA,CASGLDYTDTQYF,TGTGCTAGTGGTTTGGACTACACAGATACGCAGTATTTT
TRBJ2-1,TRBV4-1,NA,NA,CASSQGGSISYNEQFF,TGCGCCAGCAGCCAAGGGGGAAGTATTTCCTACAATGAGCAGTTCTTC
TRBJ1-6,TRBV11-2,few,NA,CASSLGDVGVPLHF,TGTGCCAGCAGCTTAGGCGACGTAGGGGTACCCCTCCACTTT
TRBJ2-7,TRBV3-1,few,TRBD1,CASSQVGQGFAYEQYF,TGTGCCAGCAGCCAAGTCGGACAGGGGTTCGCCTACGAGCAGTACTTC
TRBJ2-1,TRBV28,NA,TRBD2,CASKGGRLNYNEQFF,TGTGCCAGCAAAGGCGGGAGGCTAAACTACAATGAGCAGTTCTTC
TRBJ2-7,TRBV2,many,NA,CASSWHREYEQYF,TGTGCCAGCAGTTGGCACAGGGAGTACGAGCAGTACTTC
TRBJ2-5,TRBV12-5,many,TRBD2,CASQGGSETQYF,TGTGCTAGTCAGGGAGGGTCAGAGACCCAGTACTTC
TRBJ2-2,TRBV6-1,NA,TRBD1,CASTRQGANTGELFF,TGTGCCAGCACTCGACAGGGGGCGAACACCGGGGAGCTGTTTTTT
TRBJ1-2,TRBV6-1,many,NA,CASSPQGLGNGYTF,TGTGCCAGCAGCCCACAGGGCCTCGGGAATGGCTACACCTTC
TRBJ1-1,TRBV10-3,few,NA,CAITATDGAEAFF,TGTGCCATCACCGCGACAGACGGGGCTGAAGCTTTCTTT
TRBJ2-5,TRBV9,many,NA,CASSVAGAETQYF,TGTGCCAGCAGCGTAGCAGGGGCGGAGACCCAGTACTTC
TRBJ2-7,TRBV7-2,many,TRBD2,CASSSRTSGRAWTYEQYF,TGTGCCAGCAGCTCCCGGACTAGCGGGAGGGCCTGGACCTACGAGCAGTACTTC
TRBJ1-3,TRBV18,few,NA,CASSSTNGNTIYF,TGTGCCAGCTCAAGTACAAACGGAAACACCATATATTTT
TRBJ2-7,TRBV3-1,many,NA,CASSPPDRPSYEQYF,TGTGCCAGCAGCCCTCCCGACAGACCATCCTACGAGCAGTACTTC
TRBJ1-4,TRBV5-5,NA,TRBD1,CASTFDRGHEKLFF,TGTGCCAGCACCTTCGACAGGGGGCACGAAAAACTGTTTTTT
TRBJ2-7,TRBV7-9,NA,TRBD2,CAGSPLAGGPLGEQYF,TGTGCCGGCAGCCCACTAGCGGGAGGGCCATTGGGCGAGCAGTACTTC
TRBJ2-1,TRBV7-3,many,TRBD1,CASSLGPGQGYYNEQFF,TGTGCCAGCAGCTTAGGACCGGGACAGGGTTACTACAATGAGCAGTTCTTC
TRBJ2-7,TRBV2,few,NA,CASSERIGPPYEQYF,TGTGCCAGCAGTGAAAGGATAGGACCCCCGTACGAGCAGTACTTC
TRBJ2-5,TRBV9,NA,NA,CASSRGGNQETQYF,TGTGCCAGCAGTCGGGGAGGCAATCAAGAGACCCAGTACTTC
TRBJ1-5,TRBV7-2,NA,NA,CASSLGGGKNQPQHF,TGTGCCAGCAGCTTAGGGGGTGGTAAGAATCAGCCCCAGCATTTT
TRBJ2-3,TRBV6-5,NA,TRBD2,CASSYRREGDTDTQYF,TGTGCCAGCAGTTACCGGCGGGAGGGAGATACAGATACGCAGTATTTT
TRBJ2-1,TRBV5-1,NA,TRBD2,CASSPRGLAGTLGGYNEQFF,TGCGCCAGCAGCCCACGTGGGCTAGCGGGAACACTGGGGGGATACAATGAGCAGTTCTTC
TRBJ2-5,TRBV20-1,many,NA,CSARKPLGAGETQYF,TGCAGTGCCCGAAAACCCCTGGGGGCAGGGGAGACCCAGTACTTC
TRBJ2-7,TRBV4-1,many,TRBD1,CASSQAGTGVLYEQYF,TGCGCCAGCAGCCAAGCCGGGACAGGGGTACTCTACGAGCAGTACTTC
TRBJ1-1,TRBV15,NA,NA,CATSREQTMNTEAFF,TGTGCCACCAGCAGAGAACAGACCATGAACACTGAAGCTTTCTTT
TRBJ2-4,TRBV20-1,few,NA,CSARVGAKNIQYF,TGCAGTGCTAGAGTCGGAGCCAAAAACATTCAGTACTTC
TRBJ2-7,TRBV27,many,TRBD2,CASSFGTKQYF,TGTGCCAGCAGTTTTGGGACTAAGCAGTACTTC